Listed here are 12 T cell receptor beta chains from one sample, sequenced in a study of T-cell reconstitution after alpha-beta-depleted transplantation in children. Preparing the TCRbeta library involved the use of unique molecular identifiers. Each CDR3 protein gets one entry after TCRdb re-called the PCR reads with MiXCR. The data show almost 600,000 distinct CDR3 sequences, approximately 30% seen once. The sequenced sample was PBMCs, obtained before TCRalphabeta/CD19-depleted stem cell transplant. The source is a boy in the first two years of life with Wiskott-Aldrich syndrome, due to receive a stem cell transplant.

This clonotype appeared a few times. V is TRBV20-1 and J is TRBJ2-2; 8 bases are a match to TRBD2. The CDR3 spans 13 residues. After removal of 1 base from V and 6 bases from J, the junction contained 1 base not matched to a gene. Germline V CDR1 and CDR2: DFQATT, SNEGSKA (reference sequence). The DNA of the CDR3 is TGCAGTGCTAGAGCGGGAGGGTCCGGGGAGCTGTTTTTT. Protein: CSARAGGSGELFF.

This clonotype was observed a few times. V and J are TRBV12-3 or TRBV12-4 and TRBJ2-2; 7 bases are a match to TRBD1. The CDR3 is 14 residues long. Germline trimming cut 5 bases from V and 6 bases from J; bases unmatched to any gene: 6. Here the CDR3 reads CASSPSQGAGELFF. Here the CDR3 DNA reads TGTGCCAGCAGTCCCTCTCAGGGGGCCGGGGAGCTGTTTTTT.

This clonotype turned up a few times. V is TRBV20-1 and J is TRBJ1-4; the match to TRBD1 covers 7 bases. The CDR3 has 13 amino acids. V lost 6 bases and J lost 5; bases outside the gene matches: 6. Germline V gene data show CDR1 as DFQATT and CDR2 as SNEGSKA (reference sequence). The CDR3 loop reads CSAAGGGNEKLFF. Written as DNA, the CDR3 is TGCAGTGCGGCAGGGGGTGGCAATGAAAAACTGTTTTTT.

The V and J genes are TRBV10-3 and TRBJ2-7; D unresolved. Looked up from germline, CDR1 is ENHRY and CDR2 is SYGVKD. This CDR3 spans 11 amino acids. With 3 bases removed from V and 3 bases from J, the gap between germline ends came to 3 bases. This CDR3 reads CAISDSYEQYF. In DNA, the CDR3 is TGTGCCATCAGTGACAGCTACGAGCAGTACTTC.

CDR3 sequence: CASSLSSRAMNTGELFF. CDR3 DNA sequence: TGTGCCAGCAGTTTATCCAGCAGGGCGATGAACACCGGGGAGCTGTTTTTT. V usage is TRBV27 and J usage is TRBJ2-2, with D possibly being TRBD1 (5 bases). The CDR3 has 17 amino acids. Germline-derived CDR1 and CDR2 are MNHEY and SMNVEV (reference sequence). Between the trimmed V and J ends, which lost 0 bases and 1 base, there was a span of 12 bases.

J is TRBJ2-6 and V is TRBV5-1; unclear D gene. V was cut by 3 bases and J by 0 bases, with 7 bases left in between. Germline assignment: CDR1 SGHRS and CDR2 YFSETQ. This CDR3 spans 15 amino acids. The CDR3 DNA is TGCGCCAGCAGCTCATATAACTCTGGGGCCAACGTCCTGACTTTC. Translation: CASSSYNSGANVLTF.

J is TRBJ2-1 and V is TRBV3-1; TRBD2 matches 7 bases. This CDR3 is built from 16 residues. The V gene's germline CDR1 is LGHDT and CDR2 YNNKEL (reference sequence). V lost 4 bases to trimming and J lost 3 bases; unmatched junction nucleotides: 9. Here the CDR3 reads CASSLLGLGDYNEQFF. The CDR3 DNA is TGTGCCAGCAGCCTCCTTGGACTAGGTGACTACAATGAGCAGTTCTTC.

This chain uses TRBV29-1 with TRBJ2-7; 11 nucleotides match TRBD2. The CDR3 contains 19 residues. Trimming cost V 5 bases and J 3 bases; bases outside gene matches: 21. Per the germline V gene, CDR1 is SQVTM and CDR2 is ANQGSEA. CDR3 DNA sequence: TGCAGCGTTTCCTTAAAACTAGCGGGAGAGGTCCCTACTCTCTACGAGCAGTACTTC. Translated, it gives CSVSLKLAGEVPTLYEQYF.

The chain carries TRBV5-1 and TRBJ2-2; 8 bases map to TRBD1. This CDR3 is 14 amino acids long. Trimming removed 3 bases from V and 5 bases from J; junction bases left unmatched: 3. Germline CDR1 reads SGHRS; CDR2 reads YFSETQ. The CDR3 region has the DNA TGCGCCAGCAGCTCGGACAGGGAAACCGGGGAGCTGTTTTTT. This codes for CASSSDRETGELFF.

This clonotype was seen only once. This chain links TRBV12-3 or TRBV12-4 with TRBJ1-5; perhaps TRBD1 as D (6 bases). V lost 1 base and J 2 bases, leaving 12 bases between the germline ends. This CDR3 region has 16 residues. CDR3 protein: CASSLVGGLGNQPQHF. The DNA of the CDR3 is TGTGCCAGCAGTTTAGTTGGGGGCTTGGGCAATCAGCCCCAGCATTTT.

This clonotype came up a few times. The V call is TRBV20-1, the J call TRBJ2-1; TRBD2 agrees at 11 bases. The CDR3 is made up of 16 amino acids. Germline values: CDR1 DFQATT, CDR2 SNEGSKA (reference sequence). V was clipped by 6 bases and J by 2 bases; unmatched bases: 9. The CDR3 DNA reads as TGCAGTGCACGGACTAGCGGGCGACCGACCTACAATGAGCAGTTCTTC. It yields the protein CSARTSGRPTYNEQFF.

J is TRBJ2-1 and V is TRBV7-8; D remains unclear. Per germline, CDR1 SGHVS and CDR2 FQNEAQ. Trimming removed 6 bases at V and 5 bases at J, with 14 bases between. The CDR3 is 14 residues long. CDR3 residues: CASRLRYIDNEQFF. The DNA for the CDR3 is TGTGCCAGCAGACTTAGGTATATCGACAATGAGCAGTTCTTC.